This TCR beta chain is drawn from a study of cytomegalovirus exposure and HLA in healthy donors. Points from the study as a whole: Sequencing depth roughly uniform across donors was assumed in presence/absence analyses. TCR sequences were mostly rare, though some public TCRs occurred in many donors. Cytomegalovirus status, reportedly, was diagnosed with high specificity and sensitivity by the classifier. Investigators reported some 150 TCR beta chains as tied to cytomegalovirus.

The PCR was carried out with 60 Vbeta primers and 13 Jbeta primers. Clones were read by immunoSEQ multiplex PCR, and TCRdb kept only the in-frame ones, dropping some. The top ten hold more than 3.5% of the sample, which has under 150,000 clones, approximately 80% seen once. A remark on this clone: The antigen remains unidentified.

Unmatched junction bases numbered 8, after V lost 7 bases and J lost 5 bases. The CDR3 is made up of 14 amino acids. Germline assignment: CDR1 LNHDA and CDR2 SQIVND (reference sequence). The clonotype originates from a woman aged 40 to 50 in good health and CMV-seropositive. This chain uses TRBV19 with TRBJ2-3; 8 bases line up with TRBD2. The sequenced material came from PBMCs. The CDR3 region has the DNA TGTGCCAGTACTCCAGCGGGAGAGGTAGATACGCAGTATTTT. This codes for CASTPAGEVDTQYF.